The 23 T cell receptor beta chains below all came from one sample that was sequenced in a study of Graves' ophthalmopathy and Graves' hyperthyroidism. Amplified material comprised TCR beta CDR3 regions derived from RNA transcripts. First-round RT-PCR with HTBI primers preceded a second-round multiplex PCR. TCRdb used MiXCR to reprocess the multiplex PCR reads, holding one entry per CDR3 protein. The sample holds under 800,000 distinct CDR3 sequences, 22% seen once. Sequencing was carried out using peripheral blood. These receptors originate from a woman aged 18-29 years with stable Graves' hyperthyroidism. Some clones in this sample may be carry-over from other donors' samples.

In this sample, this clonotype turned up many times. The V call is TRBV10-3, the J call TRBJ1-2; D ambiguous. Germline V gene lookup returns CDR1 ENHRY and CDR2 SYGVKD. The V gene lost 0 bases and the J gene lost 4 bases, with 6 bases spanning the gap. The CDR3 is made up of 13 amino acids. This chain's CDR3 is CAISESGPYGYTF. CDR3 in DNA: TGTGCCATCAGTGAGTCGGGTCCCTATGGCTACACCTTC.

There are many counts of this clonotype. The chain joins TRBV28 to TRBJ1-2; a weak D match, TRBD1 (5 bases). The CDR3 is 14 residues long. Trimming removed 6 bases at V and 7 bases at J, with 18 bases between. Germline V gene data show CDR1 as MDHEN and CDR2 as SYDVKM. In nucleotides, the CDR3 is TGTGCCAGCAGAGGGGCGGGGGGTGGAGGTGGCTACACCTTC. Translated, it gives CASRGAGGGGGYTF.

This clonotype was seen at least ten times. The germline gene is not matched at one end of the junction; a read error may be the cause. The chain carries TRBV28 and TRBJ2-4; 10 bases are shared with TRBD1. Germline V gene lookup returns CDR1 MDHEN and CDR2 SYDVKM. This CDR3 is built from 15 residues. In DNA, the CDR3 is TGTGCCACCACGGACAGGGGGAAAGCCAAAAACATTAAGTACTTC. Translation gives CATTDRGKAKNIKYF.

In this sample, this clonotype turned up many times. The V gene is TRBV10-1, the J gene TRBJ2-7, with D possibly matching TRBD1 (6 bases). This CDR3 has 14 amino acids. V was cut by 3 bases and J by 3 bases, with 12 bases left in between. Germline V gives CDR1 WNHNN, CDR2 SYGVQD (reference sequence). As DNA, the CDR3 is TGCGCCAGCAGTGATTTGGGACACCTCTACGAGCAGTACTTC. Protein product: CASSDLGHLYEQYF.

This rearrangement joins TRBV12-3 or TRBV12-4 to TRBJ2-7, with TRBD2 identical over 9 bases. The CDR3 is made up of 19 amino acids. With 4 bases clipped from V and 6 bases from J, the junction kept 22 bases outside the gene matches. The CDR3 DNA sequence: TGTGCCAGCAGTTCCCTCAGGCCGAGCGGGGGGCTCCTAGCTCGCGAGCAGTACTTC. As protein: CASSSLRPSGGLLAREQYF.

At least ten counts were recorded for this clonotype. The chain recombines TRBV6-1 with TRBJ2-5; no definite D call. From germline, CDR1 is MNHNS and CDR2 SASEGT. The CDR3 length is 12 residues. The ends were cut back, 4 bases at V and 5 bases at J, with 8 bases in the middle. The CDR3 loop is CASSGIWETQYF. The DNA of the CDR3 is TGTGCCAGCAGTGGGATTTGGGAGACCCAGTACTTC.

The sample holds many counts of this clonotype. A much larger clone sits a single nucleotide away, making a read error possible. The chain has TRBV28 and TRBJ2-7, with unresolved D. The CDR3 has 8 amino acids. Germline CDR1 is MDHEN and CDR2 is SYDVKM. The V and J ends lost 8 bases and 4 bases respectively, with 0 bases between them. CDR3 protein: CASYEQYF. The CDR3 DNA sequence: TGTGCCAGCTACGAGCAGTACTTC.

In its sample, this clonotype was seen many times. The gene calls are TRBV30 and TRBJ2-5, with TRBD1 as a possible D gene (5 bases). Trimming removed 0 bases from V and 5 bases from J, with 13 bases in between. Germline lookup yields CDR1 GTSNPN and CDR2 SVGIG (reference sequence). The CDR3 totals 14 residues. The CDR3 is CAWSVRQGIETQYF. The CDR3 region has the DNA TGTGCCTGGAGTGTAAGGCAGGGAATCGAGACCCAGTACTTC.

The CDR3 DNA reads as TGTGCCATCAGTGAGCTCGGGACAGTCAATCAGCCCCAGCATTTT. Protein product: CAISELGTVNQPQHF. The rearrangement joins TRBV10-3 to TRBJ1-5; 7 positions match TRBD1. Per the germline V gene, CDR1 is ENHRY and CDR2 is SYGVKD. This CDR3 has 15 amino acids. V lost 2 bases to trimming and J lost 3 bases; unmatched junction nucleotides: 4.

This clonotype came up many times. The V call is TRBV30, the J call TRBJ2-5; D might be TRBD2 (6 bases). The germline gives CDR1 GTSNPN, CDR2 SVGIG (reference sequence). V gave up 8 bases and J gave up 3 bases, with 19 bases separating them. CDR3 length equals 14 residues. CDR3 sequence (DNA): TGTGCCCTCCAGGCGGAGGGAATAAAAGAGACCCAGTACTTC. It specifies CALQAEGIKETQYF.

This clonotype was found many times. This sequence joins TRBV29-1 and TRBJ2-7, with TRBD1 identical over 11 bases. V shed 7 bases and J 4 bases; nucleotides not matched to a gene: 3. Germline V lookup: CDR1 SQVTM, CDR2 ANQGSEA. CDR3 length: 12 residues. CDR3 sequence: CSAGTGGYEQYF. CDR3 in DNA: TGCAGCGCCGGGACAGGGGGGTACGAGCAGTACTTC.

The table lists this clonotype with a few counts. The chain carries TRBV5-1 and TRBJ1-5, with TRBD1 as a possible D gene (6 bases). Germline CDR1 SGHRS, CDR2 YFSETQ. V dropped 4 bases and J dropped 3 bases, with 11 bases sitting between them. The CDR3 sequence is 14 residues long. The CDR3 DNA follows: TGCGCCAGCAGCCTGACAGGTCTCAATCAGCCCCAGCATTTT. Its translation is CASSLTGLNQPQHF.

The V and J genes are TRBV6-2 or TRBV6-3 and TRBJ2-7; TRBD2 matches 7 bases. Germline CDR1 reads MNHEY; CDR2 reads SVGEGT. This CDR3 region has 15 residues. CDR3 coding DNA: TGTGCCAGCAGTGACCGGGACTATGTCTCTGGCGAGCTGTACGTC. Translation: CASSDRDYVSGELYV.

The table lists this clonotype with many counts. The chain joins TRBV6-1 to TRBJ1-2; D not certain. The CDR3 is 13 amino acids. CDR1 and CDR2 (germline): MNHNS, SASEGT. The germline V and J ends were trimmed by 2 bases and 6 bases, with 10 bases remaining between them. CDR3 loop: CASSESERDGYTF. For the CDR3, the DNA is TGTGCCAGCAGTGAATCGGAGCGGGATGGCTACACCTTC.

The J gene is TRBJ2-2, the V gene TRBV28, with 8 bases that match TRBD2. The ends lost 4 bases at V and 0 bases at J; junction bases unmatched: 4. Germline lookup yields CDR1 MDHEN and CDR2 SYDVKM. The CDR3 sequence is 16 residues long. CDR3 amino acids: CASSSPAGANTGELFF. The CDR3 bases are TGTGCCAGCAGTTCTCCAGCGGGAGCGAACACCGGGGAGCTGTTTTTT.

About this clonotype itself: A much more abundant neighbour one base away suggests this may be a read error. V usage is TRBV28 and J usage is TRBJ2-5; 9 bases line up with TRBD2. Germline V gene sequence: CDR1 MDHEN, CDR2 SYDVKM. The CDR3 loop spans 17 amino acids. With V trimmed by 7 bases and J by 0 bases, 12 bases remained unmatched. This chain's CDR3 is CASTLLAGALYQETQYF. The CDR3 DNA reads TGTGCCAGCACTCTTTTAGCGGGAGCCCTCTACCAAGAGACCCAGTACTTC. Supplemented by reference TRBV28 and TRBJ2-5, the full variable domain reads DVKVTQSSRYLVKRTGEKVFLECVQDMDHENMFWYRQDPGLGLRLIYFSYDVKMKEKGDIPEGYSVSREKKERFSLILESASTNQTSMYLCASTLLAGALYQETQYFGPGTRLLVL.

This clonotype showed up many times. The J gene is TRBJ2-7, the V gene TRBV15; 10 bases align to TRBD2. This CDR3 has 15 residues. V shed 0 bases, J shed 4 bases, and the junction held 3 bases outside the gene matches. Germline CDR1 reads LNHNV; CDR2 reads YYDKDF (reference sequence). The CDR3 sequence: CATSRDLAGAYEQYF. In DNA form, the CDR3 reads TGTGCCACCAGCAGAGATCTAGCGGGAGCTTACGAGCAGTACTTC.

The rearrangement joins TRBV12-3 or TRBV12-4 to TRBJ1-1; 7 positions match TRBD1. CDR3 length: 14 amino acids. The V and J ends lost 6 bases and 3 bases, in that order; junction bases with no gene match: 7. The CDR3 region has the DNA TGTGCCAGCAGCGTTATGACAGGGTACACTGAAGCTTTCTTT. Translating it yields CASSVMTGYTEAFF.

This clonotype occurred many times. The rearrangement joins TRBV6-2 or TRBV6-3 to TRBJ2-7; D uncertain. Germline-derived CDR1 and CDR2 are MNHEY and SVGEGT. Trimming removed 0 bases at V and 2 bases at J, with 14 bases between. This CDR3 is 16 amino acids long. CDR3 sequence: CASSYSTSKGTYEQYF. CDR3 DNA: TGTGCCAGCAGTTACTCGACTTCCAAGGGCACCTACGAGCAGTACTTC.

The table lists this clonotype with many counts. This chain links TRBV29-1 with TRBJ2-5; perhaps TRBD2 as D (6 bases). Trimming removed 1 base at V and 4 bases at J, with 16 bases between. Germline CDR1 SQVTM, CDR2 ANQGSEA. The CDR3 has 15 residues. CDR3 sequence reads: CSVEAPTRGGETQYF. The CDR3 DNA reads as TGCAGCGTTGAAGCCCCGACTAGAGGTGGAGAGACCCAGTACTTC.

This chain uses TRBV28 with TRBJ2-7, with D possibly matching TRBD1 (6 bases). CDR1 MDHEN and CDR2 SYDVKM come from the germline V gene. Trimming took off 3 bases at V and 6 bases at J, with 15 bases between the two ends. The CDR3 totals 14 residues. CDR3 amino acids: CASSFLYRVGEQYF. CDR3 nucleotide sequence: TGTGCCAGCAGTTTTCTGTACAGGGTGGGCGAGCAGTACTTC.

This clonotype was recorded at least ten times. V usage is TRBV20-1 and J usage is TRBJ2-7; D ambiguous. Germline CDR1 reads DFQATT; CDR2 reads SNEGSKA (reference sequence). The V gene lost 1 base and the J gene lost 3 bases, with 10 bases spanning the gap. The CDR3 covers 13 residues. CDR3 nucleotide sequence: TGCAGTGCTAGAGCTGGCGCGCACTACGAGCAGTACTTC. This gives the protein CSARAGAHYEQYF.

As for this clonotype: One junction end does not reproduce the germline sequence, and a read error may be involved. The V gene is TRBV30, the J gene TRBJ1-1; perhaps TRBD1 as D (5 bases). CDR3 length: 11 residues. Germline V gene lookup returns CDR1 GTSNPN and CDR2 SVGIG (reference sequence). This chain's CDR3 is CAYRQNAEAFF. The CDR3, as DNA: TGTGCCTATCGACAGAACGCTGAAGCTTTCTTT.